This T cell receptor (beta chain) derives from a study of cytomegalovirus exposure and HLA in healthy donors. Study-wide results and limits: Most of the TCR beta V segments (in an earlier analysis) were productive either about 87% or about 30% of the time. Rarity held for most TCR sequences, but there were some public TCRs that occurred in many donors.

The PCR employed 60 Vbeta primers together with 13 Jbeta primers. TCRdb's table, derived via immunoSEQ multiplex PCR, lists solely in-frame clones and lacks some. The sample has around 63,000 clones. With V trimmed by 3 bases and J by 6 bases, 15 bases remained unmatched. The CDR3 is made up of 19 amino acids. Germline values: CDR1 MDHEN, CDR2 SYDVKM. Concerning this clone itself: Its antigen is undetermined.

Sequenced input: PBMCs. The origin of this receptor is a woman aged 25 to 39 in good health and CMV-seronegative. The V gene is TRBV28, the J gene TRBJ2-1, with 12 bases that match TRBD2. CDR3 nucleotides: TGTGCCAGCAGTTTGGCTGGACTAGCGGGGATCCGTCGTAGCAATGAGCAGTTCTTC. Translated, it gives CASSLAGLAGIRRSNEQFF.